The T cell receptor (beta chain) described here comes from a study of T-cell reconstitution after alpha-beta-depleted transplantation in children. This sample's TCRbeta library carried unique molecular identifier barcodes. TCRdb re-called the PCR reads with MiXCR, one entry per CDR3 protein. The sample shows approximately 400,000 distinct CDR3 sequences, 9.5% to 13% of them seen only once. This CDR3 region has 15 residues. Germline V gives CDR1 MNHEY, CDR2 SVGEGT. Deletions cut 8 bases from V and 6 bases from J, with 20 bases between. The receptor's source is a human donor who donated a stem cell graft to a child with acute myeloid leukemia. The chain uses TRBV6-2 or TRBV6-3 and TRBJ1-5; no clear D gene. The material sequenced was PBMCs from the stem cell graft donor, taken from the stem cell graft. The CDR3 region is CASGLTTSESQPQHF. In DNA, the CDR3 is TGTGCCAGCGGCCTAACGACATCCGAGAGTCAGCCCCAGCATTTT.